These 32 T cell receptor beta chains came from one sample sequenced in a study of blood T cell repertoires in COVID-19. Sequencing used immunoSEQ multiplex PCR; TCRdb keeps in-frame clones, though not all of them. The data contain just over 350,000 clones, around 88% of them singletons. Sample: peripheral blood. These receptors came from a woman in her sixties or seventies with COVID-19, enrolled during active disease.

The chain links TRBV9 to TRBJ1-1, with D hard to call. The CDR3 contains 14 residues. V lost 3 bases and J 4 bases, leaving 13 bases between the germline ends. Germline V gene data show CDR1 as SGDLS and CDR2 as YYNGEE. This CDR3 reads CASSATFLLTEAFF. CDR3 DNA sequence: TGTGCCAGCAGCGCGACATTTTTACTCACTGAAGCTTTCTTT.

This clone was detected only a few times. The rearrangement links TRBV5-4 to TRBJ2-5; 7 bases map to TRBD1. The ends lost 2 bases at V and 0 bases at J; junction bases unmatched: 7. Per the germline V gene, CDR1 is SGHNT and CDR2 is YYREEE (reference sequence). The CDR3 is 16 amino acids. The CDR3 protein is CASSFTGQSNQETQYF. CDR3 nucleotides: TGTGCCAGCAGCTTCACGGGACAGTCTAACCAAGAGACCCAGTACTTC.

The chain has TRBV30 and TRBJ1-3, with D perhaps matching TRBD1 (6 bases). Germline-derived CDR1 and CDR2 are GTSNPN and SVGIG (reference sequence). CDR3 length: 14 residues. CDR3 in amino acids: CAVNRQVTGNTIYF. Here the CDR3 DNA reads TGTGCTGTAAACCGACAGGTCACTGGAAACACCATATATTTT.

This chain joins TRBV7-2 and TRBJ2-7; possible D gene TRBD1, 6 bases. CDR3 length: 14 residues. CDR1 is SGHTA, CDR2 FQGNSA, per germline. Trimming stripped 2 bases from V and 1 base from J, with 9 bases between. CDR3 coding DNA: TGTGCCAGCAGCTTATGGACAGCTTCCTACGAGCAGTACTTC. It yields the protein CASSLWTASYEQYF.

This chain links TRBV5-1 with TRBJ2-5, with a tentative D call TRBD2 (6 bases). The CDR3 runs 16 residues. Looked up from germline, CDR1 is SGHRS and CDR2 is YFSETQ. The ends were cut back, 4 bases at V and 2 bases at J, with 18 bases in the middle. The CDR3 bases are TGCGCCAGCAGCAGAGACTTCCCGGGGACTCAAGAGACCCAGTACTTC. Translated: CASSRDFPGTQETQYF.

J is TRBJ2-7 and V is TRBV5-1, with a weak D call TRBD1 (5 bases). V was clipped by 4 bases and J by 4 bases, with 12 bases between them. The CDR3 covers 13 residues. From germline, CDR1 is SGHRS and CDR2 YFSETQ. The CDR3 DNA sequence: TGCGCCAGCAGCCTTAGTACAGGTTACGAGCAGTACTTC. Its protein product is CASSLSTGYEQYF.

The chain employs TRBV5-1 and TRBJ1-2; maybe TRBD1 (5 bases). This CDR3 is 13 amino acids long. Germline lookup yields CDR1 SGHRS and CDR2 YFSETQ. Trimming stripped 1 base from V and 8 bases from J, with 12 bases between. The CDR3 DNA sequence: TGCGCCAGCAGCTTGAGGGGTCAACGAGGCTACACCTTC. It yields the protein CASSLRGQRGYTF.

This rearrangement joins TRBV19 to TRBJ2-1; 10 positions match TRBD2. This CDR3 is 18 amino acids long. The V segment lost 4 bases and the J segment 6 bases; nucleotides outside the gene matches: 15. Germline loops: CDR1 LNHDA, CDR2 SQIVND (reference sequence). The CDR3 DNA sequence: TGTGCCAGTAGTAATAAGCTATCAGCGGGGGGGCGGATCAATGAGCAGTTCTTC. Its protein product is CASSNKLSAGGRINEQFF.

The CDR3 nucleotides read TGTGCCAGCAGCCTTGTAGCGGCATCCTACGAGCAGTACTTC. It translates to CASSLVAASYEQYF. This chain connects TRBV11-2 to TRBJ2-7, with D possibly being TRBD2 (6 bases). Germline CDR1 SGHAT, CDR2 FQNNGV. This CDR3 spans 14 amino acids. V was cut by 5 bases and J by 1 base, with 12 bases left in between.

Written as DNA, the CDR3 is TGCACCAGCAGCCAAGGATCCGTTCGGGATACTGAAGCTTTCTTT. It encodes CTSSQGSVRDTEAFF. V is TRBV1 and J is TRBJ1-1. TRBV1 is flagged as a pseudogene. CDR3 size: 15 residues.

The chain joins TRBV7-2 to TRBJ1-2; D perhaps matches TRBD1 (6 bases). This CDR3 is built from 17 residues. V lost 1 base to trimming and J lost 1 base, with 16 bases between them. Germline CDR1 and CDR2: SGHTA and FQGNSA. Written as DNA, the CDR3 is TGTGCCAGCAGCTTAGGGAGCACGACAGGATTTAACTATGGCTACACCTTC. It translates to CASSLGSTTGFNYGYTF.

The chain links TRBV19 to TRBJ1-1; D is perhaps TRBD1 (5 bases). With 9 bases removed from V and 3 bases from J, the gap between germline ends came to 17 bases. The length of the CDR3 is 14 residues. Germline lookup yields CDR1 LNHDA and CDR2 SQIVND (reference sequence). DNA of the CDR3: TGTGCCAGCACCCCACGAGCAGGGCACACTGAAGCTTTCTTT. Translated, it gives CASTPRAGHTEAFF.

The chain carries TRBV11-3 and TRBJ2-7; a weak D match, TRBD1 (5 bases). The CDR3 has 12 residues. Germline assignment: CDR1 SGHNT and CDR2 YENEEA. V shed 3 bases and J shed 10 bases, with 13 bases lying between them. The CDR3 reads CASSFAAGQQYF. In DNA form, the CDR3 reads TGTGCCAGCAGCTTTGCGGCAGGGCAACAGTACTTC.

This clone was seen only once. This sequence joins TRBV4-2 and TRBJ2-3; 13 bases match TRBD2. V was pared by 4 bases and J by 4 bases, with 8 bases of the junction left unmatched. CDR3 length: 17 residues. Germline assignment: CDR1 LGHNA and CDR2 YNFKEQ. The CDR3 bases are TGTGCCAGCAGCCCACGACTAGCGGGGGGTTCGGCAGATACGCAGTATTTT. Protein: CASSPRLAGGSADTQYF.

V usage is TRBV10-1 and J usage is TRBJ2-2; the D gene is possibly TRBD1 (6 bases). Germline V CDR1 and CDR2: WNHNN, SYGVQD (reference sequence). CDR3 length: 15 residues. Trimming removed 4 bases from V and 1 base from J, with 10 bases in between. The CDR3 spells CASSGQAGNTGELFF. The CDR3 bases are TGCGCCAGCAGTGGACAGGCAGGGAACACCGGGGAGCTGTTTTTT.

V usage is TRBV14 and J usage is TRBJ2-1, with no clear D. Germline CDR1 reads SGHDN; CDR2 reads FVKESK. The CDR3 is 14 residues long. The germline V and J ends were trimmed by 3 bases and 7 bases, with 13 bases remaining between them. The CDR3, as DNA: TGTGCCAGCAGCCATCAAATCAGTCGAAATGAGCAGTTCTTC. Its translation: CASSHQISRNEQFF.

This clone came up once. Its ends do not fully match the called genes, so a read error is possible. The chain has TRBV2 and TRBJ1-6; D is unresolved. CDR3 length equals 12 residues. Germline V gene data show CDR1 as SNHLY and CDR2 as FYNNEI. In DNA form, the CDR3 reads TGTGCCAGCAGGGGAGATAATTCACCCCCCCACTTT. Translation: CASRGDNSPPHF.

This clone was observed a few times. This sequence joins TRBV7-2 and TRBJ2-2; the D gene is possibly TRBD2 (5 bases). This CDR3 has 15 amino acids. Germline loops: CDR1 SGHTA, CDR2 FQGNSA. V was clipped by 8 bases and J by 0 bases, with 13 bases between them. The CDR3 protein is CASGPRAANTGELFF. The CDR3 DNA follows: TGTGCCAGCGGACCGCGAGCGGCGAACACCGGGGAGCTGTTTTTT.

This clone was seen just once. The V call is TRBV5-6, the J call TRBJ2-5; 12 bases agree with TRBD2. This CDR3 is built from 14 residues. Germline V gives CDR1 SGHDT, CDR2 YYEEEE. Trimming removed 4 bases from V and 4 bases from J; junction bases left unmatched: 2. The CDR3 spells CASSKLAGGETQYF. The CDR3 coding sequence is TGTGCCAGCAGCAAACTAGCGGGGGGAGAGACCCAGTACTTC.

This rearrangement joins TRBV5-4 to TRBJ2-3, with D possibly being TRBD2 (5 bases). Germline CDR1 SGHNT, CDR2 YYREEE (reference sequence). Between the trimmed V and J ends, which lost 4 bases and 6 bases, there was a span of 12 bases. The CDR3 is 13 amino acids. In DNA form, the CDR3 reads TGTGCCAGCAGCCAGCCCACGGGGGATACGCAGTATTTT. It translates to CASSQPTGDTQYF. Full variable domain (missing parts from reference TRBV5-4 and TRBJ2-3): ETGVTQSPTHLIKTRGQQVTLRCSSQSGHNTVSWYQQALGQGPQFIFQYYREEENGRGNFPPRFSGLQFPNYSSELNVNALELDDSALYLCASSQPTGDTQYFGPGTRLTVL.

The chain recombines TRBV5-6 with TRBJ2-7; 7 nucleotides line up with TRBD1. Germline loops: CDR1 SGHDT, CDR2 YYEEEE. The CDR3 consists of 13 residues. V lost 6 bases and J lost 4; bases outside the gene matches: 7. The CDR3 nucleotides are TGTGCCAGCAACCGACAGGGACCTTACGAGCAGTACTTC. This gives the protein CASNRQGPYEQYF.

This chain uses TRBV7-2 with TRBJ2-7; 12 bases agree with TRBD2. This CDR3 is built from 17 residues. Germline V gene lookup returns CDR1 SGHTA and CDR2 FQGNSA. V gave up 5 bases and J gave up 1 base; unmatched junction bases: 9. CDR3 DNA sequence: TGTGCCAGCAGCGCCGGACTAGCGGGGTATCGGTCCTACGAGCAGTACTTC. The encoded protein is CASSAGLAGYRSYEQYF.

The chain combines TRBV9 with TRBJ1-3, with D uncertain. Per the germline V gene, CDR1 is SGDLS and CDR2 is YYNGEE. Trimming shortened V by 0 bases and J by 2 bases, and 12 bases separated the two germline ends. The CDR3 loop spans 16 amino acids. This CDR3 is CASSVVSRAPGNTIYF. Written as DNA, the CDR3 is TGTGCCAGCAGCGTAGTATCGAGGGCACCTGGAAACACCATATATTTT.

Written as DNA, the CDR3 is TGCGCCAGCGGCACTAGCATTTCTAGGCCAGATACGCAGTATTTT. Its translation: CASGTSISRPDTQYF. This sequence joins TRBV5-1 and TRBJ2-3; D perhaps matches TRBD2 (6 bases). Germline loops: CDR1 SGHRS, CDR2 YFSETQ. CDR3 length equals 15 residues. With 7 bases removed from V and 4 bases from J, the gap between germline ends came to 19 bases.

The V gene is TRBV2, the J gene TRBJ2-3; 11 bases line up with TRBD2. CDR1 and CDR2 (germline): SNHLY, FYNNEI. The CDR3 is made up of 18 amino acids. V lost 6 bases and J lost 0; bases outside the gene matches: 11. The CDR3 region has the DNA TGTGCCAGCAGCCCTCTAGCGGGGGGCCTATCTAGCACAGATACGCAGTATTTT. It is translated as CASSPLAGGLSSTDTQYF. The whole variable domain, filled in from reference TRBV2 and TRBJ2-3, reads EPEVTQTPSHQVTQMGQEVILRCVPISNHLYFYWYRQILGQKVEFLVSFYNNEISEKSEIFDDQFSVERPDGSNFTLKIRSTKLEDSAMYFCASSPLAGGLSSTDTQYFGPGTRLTVL.

V usage is TRBV7-9 and J usage is TRBJ2-3; a weak D match, TRBD2 (6 bases). This CDR3 region has 15 residues. Trimming took 7 bases from V and 4 from J, leaving 18 bases between them. Germline lookup yields CDR1 SEHNR and CDR2 FQNEAQ (reference sequence). This chain's CDR3 is CASNLRIAEPDTQYF. The CDR3 nucleotides read TGTGCCAGCAACCTCAGGATAGCGGAACCAGATACGCAGTATTTT.

This clone has more than one count but fewer than ten. The rearrangement joins TRBV18 to TRBJ2-7; D remains unclear. Germline CDR1 KGHSH, CDR2 LQKENI. V was trimmed by 6 bases and J by 3 bases, leaving 12 bases between them. The CDR3 is 13 amino acids. For the CDR3, the DNA is TGTGCCAGCTCGAGTACTATTTTCTACGAGCAGTACTTC. Translation: CASSSTIFYEQYF.

The chain links TRBV7-8 to TRBJ2-1; 9 nucleotides match TRBD1. After removal of 4 bases from V and 8 bases from J, the junction contained 9 bases not matched to a gene. The CDR3 is 15 amino acids. Germline CDR1 is SGHVS and CDR2 is FQNEAQ. CDR3 loop: CASSWAPGQGYEQFF. CDR3 bases: TGTGCCAGCAGCTGGGCTCCGGGACAGGGCTATGAGCAGTTCTTC.

The CDR3 DNA reads TGCGCCAGCAGCCAGAGGGGGTCTGGTCCAGATACGCAGTATTTT. Translation gives CASSQRGSGPDTQYF. The chain joins TRBV4-3 to TRBJ2-3; D is perhaps TRBD1 (6 bases). Per the germline V gene, CDR1 is LGHNA and CDR2 is YSLEER. V lost 3 bases, J lost 4 bases, and 14 bases lay in between. The CDR3 contains 15 residues.

This rearrangement joins TRBV6-4 to TRBJ1-2; D remains unclear. There are 15 residues in the CDR3. The V gene lost 7 bases and the J gene lost 3 bases, with 18 bases spanning the gap. Germline CDR1 and CDR2: MRHNA and SNTAGT. CDR3 sequence: CASMGASRVYYGYTF. Written as DNA, the CDR3 is TGTGCCAGCATGGGCGCATCGCGGGTCTACTATGGCTACACCTTC.

The chain carries TRBV9 and TRBJ2-3, with a tentative D call TRBD2 (6 bases). The germline V gene has CDR1 SGDLS and CDR2 YYNGEE. The length of the CDR3 is 15 residues. V was cut by 4 bases and J by 2 bases, with 14 bases left in between. CDR3 amino acids: CASSPQRANTDTQYF. CDR3 DNA sequence: TGTGCCAGCAGCCCCCAGCGGGCGAACACAGATACGCAGTATTTT.

This clone appeared a few times. V is TRBV15 and J is TRBJ2-1; 9 positions agree with TRBD1. CDR1 is LNHNV, CDR2 YYDKDF, per germline (reference sequence). The CDR3 totals 16 residues. Unmatched junction bases numbered 10, after V lost 5 bases and J lost 5 bases. The CDR3 is CATSGPTGGSNNEQFF. Here the CDR3 DNA reads TGTGCCACCAGCGGTCCGACAGGGGGTTCTAACAATGAGCAGTTCTTC.